Each of the 12 T cell receptor beta chains below was sequenced from the same sample in a study of T cells after yellow fever vaccination. Using its own MiXCR run on the 5' RACE reads, TCRdb lists one record per CDR3 protein. The sample gives about 300,000 distinct CDR3 sequences, about 4% of which show up once; 20% to 25% is in the top ten. Sequenced here: PBMCs, sampled 5 days after the yellow fever booster vaccination. These receptors all come from a man aged 18 to 29 who received the YFV17D yellow fever vaccine.

This clonotype has a count of ten or more. The chain couples TRBV3-1 to TRBJ1-1; 10 bases match TRBD1. V gave up 1 base and J gave up 5 bases; unmatched junction bases: 7. This CDR3 spans 16 amino acids. The germline gives CDR1 LGHDT, CDR2 YNNKEL (reference sequence). In nucleotides, the CDR3 is TGTGCCAGCAGCCAAGTCCCGACAGGGGGCTTGACTGAAGCTTTCTTT. It specifies CASSQVPTGGLTEAFF.

This clonotype was observed a handful of times. This sequence joins TRBV4-3 and TRBJ1-2; TRBD1 might be the D (5 bases). V lost 0 bases and J lost 8, with 13 bases in between. Germline V CDR1 and CDR2: LGHNA, YSLEER. This CDR3 comprises 14 residues. The CDR3 coding sequence is TGCGCCAGCAGCCAAGAGGCAGGGATCGGCGGCTACACCTTC. Residues: CASSQEAGIGGYTF.

For the CDR3, the DNA is TGTGCCAGCAGGCCCACCGGGACGGGTTATGGAGCTTTCTTT. Protein product: CASRPTGTGYGAFF. This chain links TRBV5-5 with TRBJ1-1, with D possibly TRBD1 on 5 matching bases. Trimming pared 5 bases from V and 10 bases from J, leaving 21 bases between. This CDR3 contains 14 residues. In germline, CDR1 is SGHKS, CDR2 YYEKEE (reference sequence). Full variable domain (outside the CDR3, taken from reference TRBV5-5 and TRBJ1-1): DAGVTQSPTHLIKTRGQQVTLRCSPISGHKSVSWYQQVLGQGPQFIFQYYEKEERGRGNFPDRFSARQFPNYSSELNVNALLLGDSALYLCASRPTGTGYGAFFGQGTRLTVV.

This clonotype was picked up a small number of times. The rearrangement links TRBV3-2 to TRBJ2-1; the table's D gene call, TRBD1, was not cross checked with the DNA. TRBV3-2 is a pseudogene segment. The CDR3 loop spans 18 amino acids. CDR3 nucleotide sequence: TGTGCCAGCAGCCAAGGCTTGGGACAGAGGACTGTATACAATGAGCAGTTCTTC. Residues: CASSQGLGQRTVYNEQFF.

This clonotype was observed at least ten times. The J gene is TRBJ1-5, the V gene TRBV4-2; 7 nucleotides align to TRBD1. J was trimmed by 5 bases and V by 1 base; bases with no gene match: 5. Germline assignment: CDR1 LGHNA and CDR2 YNFKEQ. The CDR3 is 15 residues long. CDR3 amino acids: CASSQGVTGDQPQHF. Here the CDR3 DNA reads TGTGCCAGCAGCCAAGGCGTAACAGGGGATCAGCCCCAGCATTTT.

This clonotype was seen a handful of times. J is TRBJ1-2 and V is TRBV11-2; TRBD1 agrees at 7 bases. Per the germline V gene, CDR1 is SGHAT and CDR2 is FQNNGV. This CDR3 spans 15 amino acids. V trimming: 5 bases; J trimming: 0 bases; junction bases outside the gene matches: 6. The CDR3 DNA is TGTGCCAGCAGCGGTCGACAGGGCGCTAACTATGGCTACACCTTC. The encoded protein is CASSGRQGANYGYTF.

This clonotype has a count of ten or more. The chain recombines TRBV5-1 with TRBJ2-1; 9 positions agree with TRBD1. The CDR3 sequence is 13 residues long. Germline-derived CDR1 and CDR2 are SGHRS and YFSETQ. Trimming at V came to 4 bases and at J to 5 bases, leaving 1 base not matched to a gene. Written as DNA, the CDR3 is TGCGCCAGCAGCACAGGGGGCCACAATGAGCAGTTCTTC. As protein: CASSTGGHNEQFF. The full variable domain, in which reference TRBV5-1 and TRBJ2-1 provide the parts outside the CDR3, is KAGVTQTPRYLIKTRGQQVTLSCSPISGHRSVSWYQQTPGQGLQFLFEYFSETQRNKGNFPGRFSGRQFSNSRSEMNVSTLELGDSALYLCASSTGGHNEQFFGPGTRLTVL.

This rearrangement joins TRBV15 to TRBJ2-2; weak D call: TRBD2 (5 bases). Looked up from germline, CDR1 is LNHNV and CDR2 is YYDKDF (reference sequence). Trimming stripped 0 bases from V and 7 bases from J, with 18 bases between. This CDR3 has 17 amino acids. The CDR3: CATSRDLLGPGVGELFF. CDR3 DNA sequence: TGTGCCACCAGCAGAGATCTTCTGGGCCCCGGGGTCGGGGAGCTGTTTTTT.

This clonotype has a handful of counts. J is TRBJ1-6 and V is TRBV4-1; TRBD1 is a possible D gene (6 bases). The V gene lost 3 bases and the J gene lost 12 bases, with 9 bases spanning the gap. CDR1 is MGHRA, CDR2 YSYEKL, per germline. The CDR3 length is 12 residues. Here the CDR3 DNA reads TGCGCCAGCAGCCAGGGGGGACAACCCCTCCACTTT. Translated: CASSQGGQPLHF.

The table lists this clonotype with many counts. The chain employs TRBV7-2 and TRBJ2-3, with D possibly matching TRBD2 (5 bases). Germline V gives CDR1 SGHTA, CDR2 FQGNSA. This CDR3 is 16 amino acids long. The ends were cut back, 4 bases at V and 0 bases at J, with 14 bases in the middle. The chain's CDR3 is CASSWAGVGSTDTQYF. CDR3 in DNA: TGTGCCAGCAGCTGGGCGGGTGTGGGTAGCACAGATACGCAGTATTTT.

This clonotype was seen many times. The rearrangement joins TRBV4-3 to TRBJ2-3; D is tentatively TRBD1 or TRBD2 (6 bases each). CDR3 length equals 16 residues. In germline, CDR1 is LGHNA, CDR2 YSLEER. Deletions cut 4 bases from V and 3 bases from J, with 17 bases between. CDR3: CASSPKGGGVTDTQYF. The CDR3 DNA is TGCGCCAGCAGCCCCAAGGGGGGCGGGGTTACAGATACGCAGTATTTT.

The sample holds many counts of this clonotype. The genes are TRBV7-2 and TRBJ1-1; 7 positions match TRBD1. CDR1 SGHTA and CDR2 FQGNSA come from the germline V gene. Trimming took 3 bases from V and 0 from J; bases not matched to a gene: 7. The CDR3 is 16 residues long. The CDR3 spells CASSLNPGTVNTEAFF. The DNA for the CDR3 is TGTGCCAGCAGCTTGAACCCGGGGACAGTGAACACTGAAGCTTTCTTT.